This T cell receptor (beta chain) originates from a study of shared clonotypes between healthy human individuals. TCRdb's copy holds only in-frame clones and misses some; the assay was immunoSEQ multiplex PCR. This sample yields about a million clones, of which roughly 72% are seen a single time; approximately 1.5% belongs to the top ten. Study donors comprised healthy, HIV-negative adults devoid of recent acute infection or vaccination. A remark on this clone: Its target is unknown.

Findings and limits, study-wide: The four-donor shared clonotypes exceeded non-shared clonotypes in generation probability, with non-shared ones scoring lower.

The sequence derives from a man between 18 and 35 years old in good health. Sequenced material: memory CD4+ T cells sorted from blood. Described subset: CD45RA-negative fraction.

CDR3 coding DNA: TGCGCCAGCAGCTCCGGGACTAGCGGGAGCCGGGAGCAGTTCTTC. Its protein is CASSSGTSGSREQFF. The chain links TRBV10-1 to TRBJ2-1; 14 bases line up with TRBD2. CDR3 size: 15 residues. V lost 6 bases to trimming and J lost 10 bases; unmatched junction nucleotides: 8. CDR1 and CDR2 (germline): WNHNN, SYGVQD (reference sequence).